The T cell receptor (beta chain) under discussion was sequenced for a study of blood T cell repertoires in COVID-19. Profiling relied on immunoSEQ multiplex PCR, and the TCRdb table lists in-frame clones only, not all of them. The sample lists about 200,000 clones, approximately 87% occurring once. With 3 bases removed from V and 7 bases from J, the gap between germline ends came to 10 bases. This CDR3 is built from 13 residues. The germline CDR1 and CDR2 sequences are SGHTA and FQGNSA. The chain combines TRBV7-2 with TRBJ2-1; D is perhaps TRBD2 (6 bases). This TCR was recovered from a woman in her 70s with acute or convalescent COVID-19. The sample comprised peripheral blood. The CDR3 region is CASSFGGSNEQFF. Written as DNA, the CDR3 is TGTGCCAGCAGCTTTGGAGGGTCGAATGAGCAGTTCTTC.